This TCR beta chain was documented in a study of blood T cell repertoires in COVID-19. Across the study: Specimens from acute and convalescent COVID-19 originated in the United States, Italy and Spain. Sources were T cells, B-cell-depleted T cells, or PBMCs; the material itself was cDNA or gDNA.

Deletions cut 7 bases from V and 4 bases from J, with 10 bases between. The CDR3 contains 13 residues. The germline gives CDR1 LNHDA, CDR2 SQIVND (reference sequence). How the authors handled the data: Amplification from reference gene primers served as the basis for estimated nucleated cell counts. Measured with immunoSEQ multiplex PCR; TCRdb has only the in-frame clones, and not every one. The V and J calls and the clone size are those of that table, but D and trimming were determined from the DNA. The profile shows 30,000 to 40,000 clones, 85% to 90% of them singletons. The sequence came from a man between 65 and 85 years old with active COVID-19. Sequencing was carried out using peripheral blood. V and J are TRBV19 and TRBJ2-2; D not certain. Here the CDR3 reads CASTPPGTGELFF. CDR3 nucleotides: TGTGCCAGTACCCCCCCGGGCACCGGGGAGCTGTTTTTT.